These T cell receptor beta chains were read from a single sample in a study of beta chain features in type 1 diabetes. Data came from immunoSEQ multiplex PCR; TCRdb stores just in-frame clones and leaves some out. The table has hundreds of thousands of clones, 55% to 70% seen once. The sequenced material came from naive CD4+ T cells from blood. All receptors derive from a young man in good health. Each CDR3 is given with its conserved first and last residue. Fields, in order: J gene, V gene, D gene, CDR3 protein. The D gene is left open where the match is weak.

TRBJ2-1 | TRBV29-1 | . | CSVGRGRSYNEQFF
TRBJ1-3 | TRBV9 | . | CASSVKGIPGNTIYF
TRBJ2-4 | TRBV6-1 | . | CASSDLQGAGDIQYF
TRBJ2-5 | TRBV9 | . | CASSVGQGGETQYF
TRBJ2-1 | TRBV18 | . | CASSPPMGDEQFF
TRBJ2-5 | TRBV9 | . | CASSVADQGETQYF
TRBJ2-5 | TRBV7-9 | TRBD2 | CASSSPRSGRQQETQYF
TRBJ2-3 | TRBV4-1 | TRBD1 | CASSRETGGAADTQYF
TRBJ2-1 | TRBV29-1 | . | CSVEAAPRYNEQFF
TRBJ2-7 | TRBV7-2 | . | CASSLDGLSYEQYF
TRBJ2-7 | TRBV25-1 | . | CASSELNRYEQYF
TRBJ2-3 | TRBV11-2 | TRBD2 | CASSLGTSGSRNTDTQYF
TRBJ2-7 | TRBV5-1 | . | CASSLTGYEQYF
TRBJ2-5 | TRBV9 | TRBD1 | CASGFTGVEDF
TRBJ1-5 | TRBV30 | . | CAWSVRGQPQHF
TRBJ2-3 | TRBV20-1 | . | CSTGIDTQYF
TRBJ1-1 | TRBV6-5 | . | CASVGNTEAFF
TRBJ2-5 | TRBV29-1 | . | CSVVAVQETQYF
TRBJ2-7 | TRBV2 | . | CASQSDSAYEQYF
TRBJ2-7 | TRBV5-4 | TRBD1 | CASSSRTGNYYEQYF
TRBJ2-1 | TRBV29-1 | TRBD2 | CSSSRDYHNEQFF
TRBJ2-3 | TRBV18 | . | CASSRSHTDTQYF
TRBJ1-5 | TRBV30 | TRBD1 | CAWRQGNQPQHF
TRBJ2-5 | TRBV15 | . | CATSRDLGSEETQYF
TRBJ2-3 | TRBV29-1 | . | CSVEGRVDTQYF
TRBJ1-1 | TRBV30 | . | CAWNILGEAFF
TRBJ2-7 | TRBV28 | TRBD1 | CASKGANYEQYF
TRBJ2-7 | TRBV4-3 | TRBD2 | CASSQQLAGYYEQYF
TRBJ2-5 | TRBV7-2 | . | CASSPGAARETQYF
TRBJ2-3 | TRBV4-3 | . | CASSALRTDTQYF
TRBJ2-7 | TRBV29-1 | TRBD1 | CSVGDRGPREQYF
TRBJ2-3 | TRBV5-1 | . | CASSLRRSTDTQYF
TRBJ1-1 | TRBV29-1 | TRBD1 | CSIYRGGLAFF
TRBJ2-1 | TRBV30 | . | CAWIPRDHSGFF
TRBJ2-1 | TRBV6-6 | . | CASSQDKPNEQFF
TRBJ1-5 | TRBV30 | . | CAWSVPRRGDQPQHF
TRBJ2-2 | TRBV29-1 | . | CSAGSTGELFF
TRBJ2-2 | TRBV11-2 | . | CASSFSWTGELFF
TRBJ2-1 | TRBV7-2 | . | CASSPGPEQGQFF
TRBJ2-5 | TRBV7-8 | . | CASGQETQYF
TRBJ2-3 | TRBV9 | . | CASSVGHGSVDTQYF
TRBJ2-2 | TRBV2 | . | CASSVRLAGELFF
TRBJ2-3 | TRBV9 | . | CASSPSGDTQYF
TRBJ2-7 | TRBV29-1 | TRBD2 | CSAGGERGLYEQYF
TRBJ2-1 | TRBV11-2 | . | CASRKGATSDEQFF
TRBJ1-2 | TRBV2 | . | CASSESGRPYGYTF
TRBJ1-6 | TRBV30 | TRBD1 | CAWSSQTGRYSPLHF
TRBJ2-7 | TRBV15 | . | CATSRDQGIASSYEQYF
TRBJ1-6 | TRBV11-2 | . | CASSLDHRDFYNSPLHF
TRBJ1-2 | TRBV30 | TRBD1 | CAWRGQGAINYGYTF
TRBJ2-1 | TRBV28 | TRBD2 | CASSLRLAGGPEQFF
TRBJ2-1 | TRBV10-3 | . | CAITRDPSYNEQFF
TRBJ2-7 | TRBV5-6 | . | CASSSRSFFGEIHEQYF
TRBJ1-2 | TRBV30 | TRBD1 | CASRDRGRGGYGYTF
TRBJ2-2 | TRBV7-9 | . | CASSLTPIGELFF